Listed here are 8 T cell receptor beta chains from one sample, sequenced in a study of T cells in Graves' hyperthyroidism and ophthalmopathy. The source material, RNA transcripts, was used to amplify TCR beta CDR3 regions. HTBI primers were the set used in a first-round RT-PCR of the TCR CDR3. TCRdb called the multiplex PCR reads again in MiXCR, with one record for every CDR3 protein. The sample carries 300,000 to 350,000 distinct CDR3 sequences, roughly a fifth recorded once. Input material: blood. The receptor set was obtained from a woman aged 45-65 years with Graves' hyperthyroidism.

This chain uses TRBV12-3 or TRBV12-4 with TRBJ1-2, with D uncertain. The CDR3 runs 13 residues. Trimming shortened V by 10 bases and J by 8 bases, and 20 bases separated the two germline ends. The CDR3 sequence is CAISNEAPRGYTF. The CDR3 nucleotides are TGTGCCATCTCGAACGAGGCGCCTAGGGGCTACACCTTC.

This clonotype has at least ten counts. This chain links TRBV6-1 with TRBJ1-5; D gene unclear. Germline-derived CDR1 and CDR2 are MNHNS and SASEGT. With 0 bases removed from V and 0 bases from J, the gap between germline ends came to 9 bases. This CDR3 contains 16 residues. The CDR3 region is CASSEASRSSNQPQHF. In DNA, the CDR3 is TGTGCCAGCAGTGAAGCCTCCAGAAGTAGCAATCAGCCCCAGCATTTT.

Comment on this clonotype: Given the absence of the conserved phenylalanine or tryptophan at the CDR3 end, a read error is likely. The chain is built from TRBV12-3 or TRBV12-4 and TRBJ1-1; the D is unclear. The V end was cut by 3 bases, the J end by 4 bases, with 12 bases between. The CDR3 contains 14 residues. The CDR3: CASSFEGSVTEAFL. The CDR3 DNA follows: TGTGCCAGCAGTTTCGAGGGATCCGTCACTGAAGCTTTCCTT.

The V and J genes are TRBV2 and TRBJ1-5; no reliable D call. CDR1 and CDR2 (germline): SNHLY, FYNNEI. V lost 9 bases and J 4 bases, leaving 7 bases between the germline ends. The CDR3 length is 11 residues. CDR3 in amino acids: CARGGNQPQHF. CDR3 DNA: TGTGCCAGAGGCGGTAATCAGCCCCAGCATTTT.

This clonotype was counted ten times or more. V usage is TRBV10-3 and J usage is TRBJ2-7, with no clear D. This CDR3 has 13 residues. V lost 0 bases to trimming and J lost 3 bases, with 6 bases between them. Germline-derived CDR1 and CDR2 are ENHRY and SYGVKD. This CDR3 reads CAISESPGYEQYF. CDR3 DNA sequence: TGTGCCATCAGTGAGTCCCCGGGCTACGAGCAGTACTTC.

The table lists this clonotype with many counts. The gene calls are TRBV28 and TRBJ1-3; TRBD1 aligns across 9 bases. Germline assignment: CDR1 MDHEN and CDR2 SYDVKM. V gave up 4 bases and J gave up 9 bases; unmatched junction bases: 4. The CDR3 contains 13 residues. The CDR3 DNA follows: TGTGCCAGCAGTTCGGACAGGGGATTCACCATATATTTT. Its translation is CASSSDRGFTIYF.

As regards this clonotype: A read error may explain this, as a much larger clone is one base away. The gene calls are TRBV30 and TRBJ2-1; TRBD2 might be the D (5 bases). Germline CDR1 reads GTSNPN; CDR2 reads SVGIG (reference sequence). This CDR3 region has 14 residues. CDR3 sequence reads: CAWSNSGLASEQSF. In DNA form, the CDR3 reads TGTGCCTGGAGTAATTCGGGTCTAGCAAGTGAGCAGTCCTTC. The variable domain in full, completed from reference TRBV30 and TRBJ2-1, reads SQTIHQWPATLVQPVGSPLSLECTVEGTSNPNLYWYRQAAGRGLQLLFYSVGIGQISSEVPQNLSASRPQDRQFILSSKKLLLSDSGFYLCAWSNSGLASEQSFGPGTRLTVL.

This clonotype has ten or more counts. The gene calls are TRBV18 and TRBJ2-2, with 8 bases fitting TRBD1. Germline loops: CDR1 KGHSH, CDR2 LQKENI. This CDR3 has 16 amino acids. J was trimmed by 4 bases and V by 4 bases; bases with no gene match: 8. This CDR3 reads CASSLTGTGGTGELFF. In DNA, the CDR3 is TGTGCCAGCTCACTGACCGGGACAGGCGGCACCGGGGAGCTGTTTTTT. The full variable domain, completed using reference TRBV18 and TRBJ2-2, is NAGVMQNPRHLVRRRGQEARLRCSPMKGHSHVYWYRQLPEEGLKFMVYLQKENIIDESGMPKERFSAEFPKEGPSILRIQQVVRGDSAAYFCASSLTGTGGTGELFFGEGSRLTVL.